This T cell receptor (beta chain) was observed in a study of T cell responses to AZD1222 COVID-19 vaccine. The germline gives CDR1 MNHNS, CDR2 SASEGT. The CDR3 length is 15 residues. J gave up 10 bases and V 3 bases, and 8 bases lay outside the gene matches. This clone has a handful of counts. The method was immunoSEQ multiplex PCR; TCRdb's version includes in-frame clones alone and lacks a portion of them. In the table there are around 130,000 clones, approximately 90% of which are singletons. Here the sequenced sample was peripheral blood, taken 28 days after the second AZD1222 dose. The gene calls are TRBV6-1 and TRBJ1-6; 8 bases align to TRBD1. This clonotype was sampled from an adult who received the AZD1222 COVID-19 vaccine. This chain's CDR3 is CASSDFTGGSSPLHF. The CDR3 nucleotides read TGTGCCAGCAGTGATTTTACAGGGGGTTCCTCACCCCTCCACTTT.